This TCR beta chain was obtained from a study of PD-1 blockade in classical Hodgkin lymphoma. Broader study findings: A significant rise in TCR diversity was seen by C4D1 for CD4+ cells but not for CD8+ cells. Newly diagnosed patients had baseline TCR diversity that was reportedly lower than that of healthy donors.

The table came from immunoSEQ multiplex PCR; TCRdb's copy has only in-frame clones and leaves some out. The data contain some 93,000 clones, about 91% of them singletons. Exposure to brentuximab vedotin varied, and each patient had relapsed following autologous stem cell transplantation. About this clone itself: Its antigen is not identified.

This CDR3 region has 15 residues. V gave up 10 bases and J gave up 2 bases; unmatched junction bases: 12. The germline CDR1 and CDR2 sequences are SNHLY and FYNNEI. This sequence originates from a human donor with classical Hodgkin lymphoma. This chain joins TRBV2 and TRBJ2-5, with 8 nucleotides matching TRBD2. Sequences were derived from peripheral blood mononuclear cells (PBMCs), sampled before the second cycle of nivolumab. The chain's CDR3 is CATQKLAGPQETQYF. CDR3 sequence (DNA): TGTGCCACCCAAAAGCTAGCGGGTCCTCAAGAGACCCAGTACTTC.